A single sample is the source of the 6 T cell receptor beta chains below, sequenced in a study of blood T cells in healthy people across ages. With a J-beta primer mix and a sample-barcoded 5' primer, a second PCR ran about 6 to 11 cycles. In TCRdb, the 5' RACE reads were re-called with MiXCR into one record per CDR3 protein. The sample contains under 850,000 distinct CDR3 sequences, roughly 34% of which appear only once. Material for sequencing was blood. The receptors shown here come from a young man in good health.

The V gene is TRBV14, the J gene TRBJ1-6; the D is unclear. The CDR3 is 15 residues long. V lost 1 base to trimming and J lost 3 bases, with 7 bases between them. Germline CDR1 is SGHDN and CDR2 is FVKESK. CDR3 coding DNA: TGTGCCAGCAGCCAAGGGAGTTTCTATAATTCACCCCTCCACTTT. Residues: CASSQGSFYNSPLHF.

This clonotype was counted only a few times. The rearrangement uses TRBV3-1 and TRBJ1-2; TRBD1 matches 11 bases. Germline CDR1 reads LGHDT; CDR2 reads YNNKEL (reference sequence). Trimming at V came to 7 bases and at J to 3 bases, leaving 13 bases not matched to a gene. CDR3 length equals 17 residues. The CDR3 DNA reads as TGTGCCAGCACGCTTAACGGACAGGGGGCGGTTTACTATGGCTACACCTTC. This encodes CASTLNGQGAVYYGYTF.

The V gene is TRBV3-1, the J gene TRBJ2-1, with 9 bases fitting TRBD1. This CDR3 comprises 15 residues. J lost 3 bases, V lost 5 bases, and 5 bases had no gene match. CDR1 and CDR2 (germline): LGHDT, YNNKEL (reference sequence). The CDR3 nucleotides are TGTGCCAGCAGCGAAACAGGGGGCCACTACAATGAGCAGTTCTTC. Amino acid sequence: CASSETGGHYNEQFF.

This clonotype has just a few counts. V usage is TRBV15 and J usage is TRBJ2-1; 11 nucleotides line up with TRBD2. The germline V gene encodes CDR1 LNHNV and CDR2 YYDKDF (reference sequence). The CDR3 is 18 amino acids. V shed 0 bases and J 7 bases; nucleotides not matched to a gene: 11. In nucleotides, the CDR3 is TGTGCCACCAGCAGAGAAGCTAGCGGGGGGCCCCCCTCGAATGAGCAGTTCTTC. Encoded protein: CATSREASGGPPSNEQFF.

This sequence joins TRBV6-2 or TRBV6-3 and TRBJ1-2; D is possibly TRBD1 (5 bases). Trimming shortened V by 5 bases and J by 4 bases, and 14 bases separated the two germline ends. Germline lookup yields CDR1 MNHEY and CDR2 SVGEGT. The CDR3 runs 14 residues. The CDR3 loop reads CASSPQDKGYGYTF. DNA for the CDR3: TGTGCCAGCAGTCCCCAGGACAAAGGCTATGGCTACACCTTC.

The CDR3 loop reads CASSPKAGGYEQYF. CDR3 nucleotides: TGTGCCAGCAGCCCAAAGGCGGGTGGCTACGAGCAGTACTTC. This chain connects TRBV21-1 to TRBJ2-4; the D call in the table, TRBD2, was not verified against the DNA. The J call is uncertain, as TRBJ2-7 better fits the DNA end. TRBV21-1 is shown as a pseudogene. The CDR3 covers 14 residues.